The TCR beta chain under discussion was sequenced for a study of cytomegalovirus exposure and HLA in healthy donors (dated by TCRdb to between 2016 and 2019). For context, the study as a whole: In an earlier analysis of roughly 590 of the donors, about 260 Gb of sequence data and 120 million or so unique TCR beta sequences from about 190 million T cells were reported. Of the roughly 400 genotyped donors, roughly 80% fell in the genetic ancestry cluster associated with self-reported Caucasian donors. The study profiled the T cell repertoires of about 720 subjects by immunosequencing and related them to cytomegalovirus serostatus. A later analysis re-examined previously published TCR beta repertoires from about 700 donors and added high-resolution HLA genotyping to investigate patterns of TCR occurrence. An early release that covered about 640 HLA-typed donors contained approximately 300 gigabases of sequencing data and some 87 million unique TCR sequences. Among about 360 genotyped donors of the cohort, an average of 235,054 unique TCR beta nucleotide sequences were sequenced per donor, around 20% of them non-productive. Donor age, sex, ethnicity and CMV serostatus were compiled alongside the repertoire data. To predict cytomegalovirus infection status, the study combined high-throughput TCR immunosequencing, statistical association of individual TCRs with disease status, and machine learning. HLA typing included class I and class II loci at four-digit resolution. A few DR-DQ haplotypes were treated as single units for association and clustering because of strong linkage in the cohort. In addition to the first cohort of hundreds of subjects, a separate validation cohort of approximately 120 different subjects was used. The study aimed to test whether signatures of past pathogen exposure could be identified by cataloging public T cell receptors. The number of typed donors differed by locus: about 620-630 for A, B, C, DRB1 and DQB1; some 540 for DQA1; approximately 610 for DPA1; and about 450 for DPB1. Genome-wide SNP genotypes for about 55% of the roughly 670 donors were used in a later genetic analysis, which treated that subset as a discovery cohort. All discovery cohort repertoires had been generated using a single sequencing platform. The later analysis used no new phenotypic data to find candidate immune exposures, relying instead on TCR beta sequences and their occurrence across donors. To decide whether each TCR beta V gene segment behaved as functional or pseudogenic, an earlier analysis of approximately 620 of the donors relied on high-throughput TCR beta sequencing.

Concerning this clone: Its antigen is unknown. Base-call qualities are not available, and no considerably larger clone is one nucleotide away.

Including cysteine and phenylalanine, the CDR3 has 16 amino acids. The only DNA kept is the CDR3, 48 bases in frame from the first base. At the junction V is shortened by 4 bases and J by 4 bases; bases outside the gene matches: 10. Looking up the germline V gene yields CDR1 SGDLS and CDR2 YYNGEE. Libraries came from the immunoSEQ multiplex PCR assay. For the multiplex PCR, a mixture combining 60 forward primers for TCR Vbeta segments and 13 reverse primers for TCR Jbeta segments was used. The CDR3 region of rearranged TCR beta genes was amplified from genomic DNA by a multiplex PCR assay. The amplified TCR beta libraries were sequenced on the Illumina HiSeq System as 87-base-pair reads. Turning to the authors' computational methods: In a later analysis, tens of millions of unique TCR beta chains were counted across the 500 to 850 repertoires, and approximately 9.9 million of these chains were shared by at least two donors. Raw reads were error-corrected and collapsed into unique sequences with a nearest-neighbor algorithm that merged closely related sequences to remove PCR and sequencing errors. V, D and J gene segments were assigned by aligning CDR3 sequences to IMGT reference sequences. For a sequence to be retained, at least a six-nucleotide match to both a V gene segment and a J gene segment was required. Rearrangements were called productive when the CDR3 lacked stop codons and stayed in frame with V and J; all others were non-productive. Following IMGT convention, CDR3 was defined as the stretch from the second conserved V-encoded cysteine up to the conserved J-encoded phenylalanine. The earlier analysis of a few hundred of the donors excluded any sequence lacking an unambiguous match to a single V gene segment. An earlier analysis of several hundred of the donors classified V segments as functional when productive rearrangements were above 56.7% and as segregating when the standard deviation between donors was above 5%. To diagnose cytomegalovirus status from the catalog of TCR beta chain sequences, a statistical classification framework was built. A later analysis assigned V and J genes by comparing TCR nucleotide sequences with IMGT/GENE-DB human TR gene sequences. The TCRdist pipeline was used in a later analysis to assign CDR3 sequences and most-parsimonious VDJ recombination scenarios. In a later analysis, each TCR beta chain was defined by its CDR3 amino acid sequence together with its V-gene family, and reads lacking a unique V-gene family were excluded. In a later analysis, 500 to 650 highly shared, low-generation-probability nucleotide sequences were removed to address suspected cross-contamination and a sequencing artifact. A later analysis calculated a clonal expansion index for each public chain from normalized within-repertoire ranks of inferred template counts. A later analysis computed generation probabilities with a VDJ recombination model fitted to out-of-frame rearrangements, and checked the results against IGoR. In a later analysis, hypergeometric tests were used to score TCR-TCR, TCR-HLA and TCR-CMV co-occurrence, with a repertoire-size bias correction applied to TCR pairs. In a later analysis, false discovery rates were estimated by permuting HLA or CMV assignments 20 times. In a later analysis, co-occurring TCRs were grouped using DBSCAN, with TCRdist sequence similarity added in when clustering inside HLA-allele-positive subsets. For co-occurrence clustering, repertoires with fewer than 30,000 or more than 120,000 public chains were excluded, along with four to six repertoires with anomalous nucleotide sharing. TCRdb stores this immuneACCESS table with in-frame sequences only. Part of the clones is absent; in the studies checked, under half of the shortfall reflects unresolved V genes, and no reason is known for the rest. D and trimming come from the DNA, and the V and J calls and clone size come from that table. This sample lists more than 130,000 clones; roughly 73% were detected once. About 15% of the sample goes to the ten largest clones.

The cohort comprised 710 or so healthy bone marrow donors. Cohort members were all nominally healthy when sampled, although unrecorded immune exposures were likely present. CMV serostatus was recorded as positive for 289 and negative for 352 of the 666 cohort members, whereas no CMV serostatus was recorded for the donor in question. Each donor provided a peripheral blood sample, and peripheral blood mononuclear cells were used for TCR beta sequencing. The Qiagen DNeasy Blood Extraction Kit was used to extract genomic DNA from the blood cell samples. Broad study findings and their caveats: The study gave a list of some 150 TCR beta chains associated with cytomegalovirus. Correlated functional status among segregating V segments might be attributable to linkage disequilibrium, but an unknown experimental factor could not be ruled out. A later analysis reported that several top co-occurrence clusters appeared linked to parvovirus B19, influenza, CMV and Epstein-Barr virus. Sequencing depth was assumed to be roughly uniform across donors in the presence/absence analyses, though that assumption may not hold. When HLA alleles, especially DR and DQ, strongly co-occurred, attributing TCR associations to individual alleles was difficult. Most TCR sequences were seen in very few donors, while some public TCRs were found in many individuals. Only TCR beta chains were sequenced in this cohort, and the absence of alpha or paired-chain data limited detectable features. Cytomegalovirus status was reported to be diagnosed by the classifier with high specificity and sensitivity in both the original and validation cohorts. A further reported finding was that TCR beta sequences accurately predicted the HLA-A and HLA-B alleles for most subjects in the first cohort. According to a later genetic analysis, donors in an Asian-associated ancestry cluster had fewer N-insertions in productive TCRs than the roughly 700-donor mean. In a later analysis, HLA-associated TCR beta chains were found to be more clonally expanded and to have lower generation probabilities than equally common non-associated chains. Broadly in line with IMGT annotations, most TCR beta V segments showed up in productive rearrangements about 87% or about 30% of the time in an earlier analysis of several hundred of the donors. Specific HLA alleles were associated with some 15,000 TCR beta sequences at a false discovery rate of 0.05 in a later analysis. The authors suggested that the approach could potentially be generalized to other disease states and immunological phenotypes. Because some donors lacked HLA typing at each locus, the association tests relied only on the typed subset. According to a later analysis, most CMV-associated TCR beta chains appeared to be HLA-restricted, and the HLA associations seemed to be driven largely by CMV exposure. In a later analysis, TCR association rates were found to vary across HLA loci, with the most associated TCRs seen for DRB1 alleles and the fewest for HLA-C alleles. The earlier analysis of approximately 590 of the donors excluded over 15 rarely observed V segments, including chromosome 9 orphons, because counts were too low. Some IMGT-functional V segments, including TRBV6-2 and TRBV6-3, could not be told apart with the 87-base-pair reads, so those segments were excluded. In a later genetic analysis, a missense DCLRE1C variant was associated with V-gene and J-gene trimming of TCR beta chains, and the association was replicated in an independent cohort. CMV serostatus was the only immune exposure information available for the cohort. Three of the identified cytomegalovirus-associated TCR beta chains were confirmed in vitro to be specific for cytomegalovirus antigens. A cluster of highly shared sequence variants was judged likely to be a technical artifact of the sequencing pipeline.

The rearranged chain carries TRBV9 and TRBJ2-5; TRBD1 lines up with 10 middle nucleotides. Sequencing used PBMCs. This clonotype was obtained from a human donor in good health. DNA sequence: TGTGCCAGCAGCCTAGCCGACAGGGGGCGAATAGAGACCCAGTACTTC. The encoded protein is CASSLADRGRIETQYF. Reference TRBV9 and TRBJ2-5 proteins supply the regions before and after the CDR3; the full variable domain is: DSGVTQTPKHLITATGQRVTLRCSPRSGDLSVYWYQQSLDQGLQFLIQYYNGEERAKGNILERFSAQQFPDLHSELNLSSLELGDSALYFCASSLADRGRIETQYFGPGTRLLVL.